The rows below give T cell receptor beta chains drawn from one sample of a study of blood T cell repertoires in COVID-19. This table comes from immunoSEQ multiplex PCR, and its TCRdb copy is limited to in-frame clones, with some not included. The sample has about 360,000 clones; over 70% are singletons. The sequencing input was peripheral blood. Source of these receptors: a man aged 25-40 years with active or convalescent COVID-19. The CDR3 runs from the conserved cysteine through the conserved F or W. A D gene is named only where the DNA matches it firmly. Not every row has a clone size; where given, it reads once, few, many or a size class.

abundance	v_gene	len	d_gene	j_gene	CDR3aa	CDR3nt
few	TRBV27	15	TRBD1	TRBJ2-2	CASSLSRQGDGELFF	TGTGCCAGCAGTTTATCGAGACAGGGGGACGGGGAGCTGTTTTTT
once	TRBV19	16	.	TRBJ1-4	CASSIDRGREGKKLFF	TGTGCCAGTAGTATAGATCGAGGGCGGGAAGGGAAAAAACTGTTTTTT
.	TRBV7-2	16	.	TRBJ1-4	CASSPSYRATNEKLFF	TGTGCCAGCAGCCCCTCGTACAGGGCAACTAATGAAAAACTGTTTTTT
.	TRBV29-1	14	TRBD1	TRBJ1-4	CSVGDRGILEKLFF	TGCAGCGTTGGAGACAGGGGGATTCTGGAAAAACTGTTTTTT
.	TRBV6-5	13	.	TRBJ2-4	CASRSSASNIQYF	TGTGCCAGCAGAAGTAGCGCAAGTAACATTCAGTACTTC
once	TRBV6-6	14	.	TRBJ1-2	CASSSLTGNYGYTF	TGTGCCAGCAGTTCTCTTACAGGGAACTATGGCTACACCTTC
.	TRBV5-4	16	TRBD1	TRBJ2-2	CASSLPQGARGGELFF	TGTGCCAGCAGCTTGCCACAGGGGGCCAGGGGCGGGGAGCTGTTTTTT
few	TRBV30	13	.	TRBJ2-5	CAWSVTDQETQYF	TGTGCCTGGAGTGTGACAGACCAAGAGACCCAGTACTTC
.	TRBV4-1	16	.	TRBJ2-1	CASSQEEKGIGYEQFF	TGCGCCAGCAGCCAAGAAGAAAAGGGGATTGGGTATGAGCAGTTCTTC
.	TRBV5-6	14	TRBD1	TRBJ1-2	CASMRGTGGLGYTF	TGTGCCAGCATGAGAGGGACAGGGGGCTTGGGCTACACCTTC
once	TRBV19	17	TRBD2	TRBJ2-7	CASSIGGVASGNYEQYF	TGTGCCAGTAGTATAGGGGGCGTCGCTAGCGGTAACTACGAGCAGTACTTC
.	TRBV6-5	11	.	TRBJ1-1	CASRENTEAFF	TGTGCCAGCCGGGAGAACACTGAAGCTTTCTTT
.	TRBV14	16	.	TRBJ2-1	CASSQDVGLPYNEQFF	TGTGCCAGCAGCCAAGATGTAGGACTACCTTACAATGAGCAGTTCTTC
.	TRBV5-1	15	.	TRBJ2-7	CASSLTTGRSYEQYF	TGCGCCAGCAGCCTGACCACGGGGAGATCCTACGAGCAGTACTTC
.	TRBV19	13	TRBD1	TRBJ1-5	CASRQGGYQPQHF	TGTGCCAGTAGACAGGGGGGGTATCAGCCCCAGCATTTT
once	TRBV11-2	13	.	TRBJ2-5	CASSSGGQETQYF	TGTGCCAGCAGTTCCGGGGGACAAGAGACCCAGTACTTC
.	TRBV7-2	14	TRBD2	TRBJ2-7	CASSFSGELYEQYF	TGTGCCAGCAGCTTTAGCGGGGAGTTATACGAGCAGTACTTC
.	TRBV13	14	.	TRBJ1-1	CASSQLQGNTEAFF	TGTGCCAGCAGCCAGCTACAGGGGAACACTGAAGCTTTCTTT
few	TRBV5-8	15	TRBD1	TRBJ1-5	CASSRTGELVQPQHF	TGTGCCAGCAGCCGGACAGGGGAGTTGGTTCAGCCCCAGCATTTT
.	TRBV10-1	15	TRBD1	TRBJ1-1	CASSDLGQGGTEAFF	TGCGCCAGCAGCGACTTGGGACAGGGGGGCACTGAAGCTTTCTTT
once	TRBV4-2	15	.	TRBJ2-3	CASSQVQRGTDTQYF	TGTGCCAGCAGCCAAGTACAGCGGGGCACAGATACGCAGTATTTT
.	TRBV30	12	.	TRBJ2-2	CASPQRAGELFF	TGTGCCTCCCCCCAGCGTGCCGGGGAGCTGTTTTTT
once	TRBV28	12	TRBD1	TRBJ1-1	CASGRGATEAFF	TGTGCCAGCGGCAGGGGGGCCACTGAAGCTTTCTTT
.	TRBV28	16	.	TRBJ1-3	CASSSLSSRPGNTIYF	TGTGCCAGCAGTTCCCTTAGTTCGCGCCCTGGAAACACCATATATTTT
.	TRBV6-2/TRBV6-3	12	.	TRBJ1-1	CASSSRYTEAFF	TGTGCCAGCAGTTCCAGGTACACTGAAGCTTTCTTT
.	TRBV18	16	.	TRBJ1-3	CASSPEAPGAGNTIYF	TGTGCCAGCTCACCAGAAGCACCAGGGGCTGGAAACACCATATATTTT
.	TRBV2	13	.	TRBJ2-2	CASSPGWTGELFF	TGTGCCAGCAGTCCCGGGTGGACCGGGGAGCTGTTTTTT
.	TRBV5-1	13	.	TRBJ2-3	CASSGGATDTQYF	TGCGCCAGCAGTGGGGGGGCCACAGATACGCAGTATTTT
.	TRBV28	15	.	TRBJ2-7	CASTPMEGLAYEQYF	TGTGCCAGCACCCCTATGGAGGGTTTGGCGTACGAGCAGTACTTC
.	TRBV6-5	13	.	TRBJ2-7	CASLGWQGYEQYF	TGTGCCAGCCTGGGGTGGCAGGGCTACGAGCAGTACTTC
.	TRBV18	15	TRBD1	TRBJ2-3	CASSPGTVSTDTQYF	TGTGCCAGCTCACCGGGGACAGTTAGCACAGATACGCAGTATTTT
few	TRBV4-2	15	.	TRBJ2-2	CASSQDRNGVGELFF	TGTGCCAGCAGCCAAGATAGGAACGGGGTCGGGGAGCTGTTTTTT
once	TRBV7-9	17	TRBD1	TRBJ2-7	CASSLSNGQGLDYEQYF	TGTGCCAGCAGCTTGAGCAACGGACAGGGATTAGACTACGAGCAGTACTTC
.	TRBV28	11	.	TRBJ2-6	CASGNREVLTF	TGTGCCAGCGGAAACAGGGAGGTCCTGACTTTC
.	TRBV29-1	14	TRBD1	TRBJ2-1	CSVGGQVFYNEQFF	TGCAGCGTGGGCGGACAGGTTTTCTACAATGAGCAGTTCTTC
.	TRBV19	15	TRBD1	TRBJ1-2	CASKLDRRGVYGYTF	TGTGCCAGTAAATTGGACAGGCGAGGAGTCTATGGCTACACCTTC
few	TRBV7-2	14	.	TRBJ1-2	CASSLGALGYGYTF	TGTGCCAGCAGCTTAGGGGCGTTGGGCTATGGCTACACCTTC
few	TRBV10-3	15	.	TRBJ1-1	CAISGKMGGNTEAFF	TGTGCCATCAGTGGGAAGATGGGGGGTAACACTGAAGCTTTCTTT
.	TRBV30	14	TRBD1	TRBJ1-2	CAWSVLTGDYGYTF	TGTGCCTGGAGTGTACTTACAGGGGACTATGGCTACACCTTC
.	TRBV29-1	13	.	TRBJ2-3	CSVERLLTDTQYF	TGCAGCGTTGAGCGGTTGTTGACAGATACGCAGTATTTT
.	TRBV7-6	18	.	TRBJ2-3	CASSLEGLAGASTDTQYF	TGTGCCAGCAGCTTAGAAGGGCTTGCGGGGGCCAGCACAGATACGCAGTATTTT
few	TRBV5-1	15	TRBD1	TRBJ1-5	CASSPGTGRSQPQHF	TGCGCCAGCAGCCCCGGGACAGGTAGAAGTCAGCCCCAGCATTTT
.	TRBV7-3	18	TRBD2	TRBJ2-3	CASSARTSGRHRTDTQYF	TGTGCCAGCAGCGCGCGGACTAGCGGGAGGCACCGCACAGATACGCAGTATTTT
.	TRBV29-1	14	TRBD2	TRBJ2-1	CSVEEIGLAVEQFF	TGCAGCGTTGAAGAGATAGGACTAGCAGTTGAGCAGTTCTTC
.	TRBV6-1	17	TRBD2	TRBJ2-4	CASSVPGTSGGANIQYF	TGTGCCAGCAGTGTCCCCGGGACTAGCGGGGGGGCTAACATTCAGTACTTC
few	TRBV24-1	16	.	TRBJ2-1	CATSGGGSAVYNEQFF	TGTGCCACCAGTGGAGGAGGGAGCGCTGTCTACAATGAGCAGTTCTTC
once	TRBV9	16	TRBD1	TRBJ1-2	CASSPQTGVLYYGYTF	TGTGCCAGCAGCCCCCAAACAGGGGTCCTATACTATGGCTACACCTTC
.	TRBV5-5	13	TRBD1	TRBJ1-2	CASSRQGADGYTF	TGTGCCAGCAGCAGGCAGGGGGCGGACGGCTACACCTTC
.	TRBV9	14	.	TRBJ1-2	CASSPTASGYGYTF	TGTGCCAGCAGCCCGACGGCTTCGGGATATGGCTACACCTTC
.	TRBV5-5	15	.	TRBJ1-3	CASSLAGNSGNTIYF	TGTGCCAGCAGCTTGGCAGGCAACTCTGGAAACACCATATATTTT